This TCR beta chain appears in the sequencing data of a study of radiotherapy plus CTLA-4 blockade in lung cancer. At the level of the study: For 18% of patients, objective responses occurred, and just over 30% had disease control.

Chemo-refractory metastatic non-small-cell lung cancer patients were treated with focal radiation plus CTLA-4 blockade with ipilimumab. With 8 bases clipped from V and 4 bases from J, the junction kept 2 bases outside the gene matches. Germline CDR1 is SGHTA and CDR2 is FQGNSA. This CDR3 is 13 amino acids long. Sequenced by immunoSEQ multiplex PCR; TCRdb stores in-frame clones only, minus some. The sample has some 100,000 clones, 78% seen once. The V and J genes are TRBV7-2 and TRBJ1-4, with 9 bases fitting TRBD1. The clonotype was recovered from a human donor with non-small cell lung cancer who had a partial response to radiotherapy plus ipilimumab. The sample in question was peripheral blood, obtained from a patient treated with radiotherapy plus ipilimumab. CDR3 protein: CASGQGINEKLFF. The DNA of the CDR3 is TGTGCCAGCGGACAGGGGATTAATGAAAAACTGTTTTTT.